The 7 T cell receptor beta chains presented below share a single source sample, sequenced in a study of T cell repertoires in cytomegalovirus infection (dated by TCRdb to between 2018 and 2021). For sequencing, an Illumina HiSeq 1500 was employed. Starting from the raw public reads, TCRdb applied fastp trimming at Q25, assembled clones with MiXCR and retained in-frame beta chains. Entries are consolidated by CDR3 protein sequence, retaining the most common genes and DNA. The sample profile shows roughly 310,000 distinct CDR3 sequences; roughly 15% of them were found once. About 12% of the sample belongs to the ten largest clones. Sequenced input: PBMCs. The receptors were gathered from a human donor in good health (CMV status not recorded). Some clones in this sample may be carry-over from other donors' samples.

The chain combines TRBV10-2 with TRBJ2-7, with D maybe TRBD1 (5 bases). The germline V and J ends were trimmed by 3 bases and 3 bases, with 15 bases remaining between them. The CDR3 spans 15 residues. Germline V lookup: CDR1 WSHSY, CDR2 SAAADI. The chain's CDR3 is CASSETGGISYEQYF. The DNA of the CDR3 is TGCGCCAGCAGTGAAACAGGCGGAATAAGCTACGAGCAGTACTTC.

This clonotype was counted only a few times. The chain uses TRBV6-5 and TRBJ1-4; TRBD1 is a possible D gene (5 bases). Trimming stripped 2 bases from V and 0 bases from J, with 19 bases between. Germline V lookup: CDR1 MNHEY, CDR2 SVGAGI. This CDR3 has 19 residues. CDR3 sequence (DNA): TGTGCCAGCAGTTACATTGGGCAGGGTCTTTTCCCAACTAATGAAAAACTGTTTTTT. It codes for CASSYIGQGLFPTNEKLFF.

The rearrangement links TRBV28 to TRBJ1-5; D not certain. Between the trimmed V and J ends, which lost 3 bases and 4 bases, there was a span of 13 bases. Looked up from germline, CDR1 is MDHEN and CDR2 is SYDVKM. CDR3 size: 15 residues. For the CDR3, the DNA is TGTGCCAGCAGTTTCGGCAGATCGGGGAATCAGCCCCAGCATTTT. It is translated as CASSFGRSGNQPQHF.

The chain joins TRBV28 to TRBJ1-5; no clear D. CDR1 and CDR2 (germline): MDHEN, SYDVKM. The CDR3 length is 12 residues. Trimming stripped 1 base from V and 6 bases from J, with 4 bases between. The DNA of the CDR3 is TGTGCCAGCAGTTTATTTCGTCAGCCCCAGCATTTT. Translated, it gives CASSLFRQPQHF.

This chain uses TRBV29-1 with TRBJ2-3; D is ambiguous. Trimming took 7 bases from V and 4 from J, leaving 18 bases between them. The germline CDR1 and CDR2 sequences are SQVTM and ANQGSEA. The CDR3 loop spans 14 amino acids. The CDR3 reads CSAYPTLWADTQYF. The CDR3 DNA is TGCAGCGCCTATCCTACGCTGTGGGCAGATACGCAGTATTTT.

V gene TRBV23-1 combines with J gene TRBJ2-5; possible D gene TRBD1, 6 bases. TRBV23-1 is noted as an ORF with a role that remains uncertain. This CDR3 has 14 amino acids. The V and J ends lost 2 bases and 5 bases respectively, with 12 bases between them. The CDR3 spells CASSQRGTMETQYF. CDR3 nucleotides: TGCGCCAGCAGTCAAAGGGGGACAATGGAGACCCAGTACTTC.

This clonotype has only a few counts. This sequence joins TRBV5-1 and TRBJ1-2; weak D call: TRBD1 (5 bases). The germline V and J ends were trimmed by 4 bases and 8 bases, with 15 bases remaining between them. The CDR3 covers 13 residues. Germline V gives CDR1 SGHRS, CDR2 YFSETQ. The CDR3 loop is CASSLLQGTGYTF. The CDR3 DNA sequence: TGCGCCAGCAGCCTACTCCAGGGAACCGGCTACACCTTC.